These T cell receptor beta chains were read from a single sample in a study of PD-L1 blockade in urothelial cancer. Libraries were prepared by immunoSEQ multiplex PCR; TCRdb keeps only in-frame clonotypes and omits some of them. Among tens of thousands of clones listed, 65% to 90% were seen once. The material was PBMCs, obtained around atezolizumab (anti-PD-L1) treatment. The receptors were sampled from a man aged 70 or older with urothelial cancer. CDR3s include the opening cysteine and the closing phenylalanine or tryptophan. The D gene is left open where the match is weak. Rows may omit the clone size; those that give it use once, few, many or a size class.

CDR3aa: CASKYRGYEQYF
CDR3nt: TGTGCCAGCAAGTACAGGGGCTACGAGCAGTACTTC
d_gene: TRBD1
abundance: .
v_gene: TRBV28
j_gene: TRBJ2-7

CDR3aa: CASSSIPGQNNEQFF
CDR3nt: TGTGCCAGCAGCTCTATCCCGGGACAGAACAATGAGCAGTTCTTC
d_gene: TRBD1
abundance: .
v_gene: TRBV7-8
j_gene: TRBJ2-1

CDR3aa: CASSDSRNEKLFF
CDR3nt: TGTGCCAGCAGTGATTCGAGGAATGAAAAACTGTTTTTT
d_gene: .
abundance: .
v_gene: TRBV2
j_gene: TRBJ1-4

CDR3aa: CASSRTSLRHEQYF
CDR3nt: TGTGCCAGCAGCAGGACTAGCCTGCGCCACGAGCAGTACTTC
d_gene: TRBD2
abundance: .
v_gene: TRBV27
j_gene: TRBJ2-7

CDR3aa: CASSFSAGDSGNTIYF
CDR3nt: TGTGCCAGCAGCTTCTCCGCGGGGGATTCTGGAAACACCATATATTTT
d_gene: .
abundance: .
v_gene: TRBV11-2
j_gene: TRBJ1-3

CDR3aa: CASSPGTANEKLFF
CDR3nt: TGTGCCAGCAGCCCCGGGACAGCTAATGAAAAACTGTTTTTT
d_gene: TRBD1
abundance: .
v_gene: TRBV7-2
j_gene: TRBJ1-4

CDR3aa: CASSPPRGTTDTQYF
CDR3nt: TGTGCCAGCAGCCCCCCAAGGGGGACCACAGATACGCAGTATTTT
d_gene: .
abundance: .
v_gene: TRBV7-2
j_gene: TRBJ2-3

CDR3aa: CASSPGGGVGEQYF
CDR3nt: TGTGCCAGCAGCCCGGGTGGGGGGGTAGGCGAGCAGTACTTC
d_gene: TRBD2
abundance: .
v_gene: TRBV5-4
j_gene: TRBJ2-7

CDR3aa: CASSEARGSGELFF
CDR3nt: TGTGCCAGCAGTGAAGCGCGGGGGTCCGGGGAGCTGTTTTTT
d_gene: TRBD2
abundance: few
v_gene: TRBV6-1
j_gene: TRBJ2-2

CDR3aa: CASSTIAGYNNEQFF
CDR3nt: TGTGCCAGTAGTACCATAGCGGGATATAACAATGAGCAGTTCTTC
d_gene: TRBD2
abundance: .
v_gene: TRBV19
j_gene: TRBJ2-1

CDR3aa: CASSHPRGRANVLTF
CDR3nt: TGTGCCAGCAGCCACCCGCGCGGTCGGGCCAACGTCCTGACTTTC
d_gene: .
abundance: .
v_gene: TRBV5-6
j_gene: TRBJ2-6

CDR3aa: CASSTTGYQPQHF
CDR3nt: TGTGCCAGCAGTACGACAGGGTATCAGCCCCAGCATTTT
d_gene: TRBD1
abundance: .
v_gene: TRBV27
j_gene: TRBJ1-5

CDR3aa: CASSPGSFSGNTIYF
CDR3nt: TGTGCCAGCAGTCCAGGGTCGTTCTCTGGAAACACCATATATTTT
d_gene: .
abundance: medium-sized
v_gene: TRBV28
j_gene: TRBJ1-3

CDR3aa: CASSPRQNTEAFF
CDR3nt: TGTGCCAGCTCACCAAGACAGAACACTGAAGCTTTCTTT
d_gene: .
abundance: .
v_gene: TRBV18
j_gene: TRBJ1-1

CDR3aa: CASSGGYNEKLFF
CDR3nt: TGTGCCAGCAGTGGGGGGTATAATGAAAAACTGTTTTTT
d_gene: .
abundance: .
v_gene: TRBV28
j_gene: TRBJ1-4

CDR3aa: CASSSSIYEQYF
CDR3nt: TGTGCCAGCAGTAGTAGCATCTACGAGCAGTACTTC
d_gene: .
abundance: .
v_gene: TRBV2
j_gene: TRBJ2-7

CDR3aa: CAISDLGLAGSKETQYF
CDR3nt: TGTGCCATCAGTGATTTGGGACTAGCGGGGAGCAAAGAGACCCAGTACTTC
d_gene: TRBD2
abundance: .
v_gene: TRBV10-3
j_gene: TRBJ2-5

CDR3aa: CASSQGVGTEAFF
CDR3nt: TGTGCCAGCAGTCAGGGGGTCGGCACTGAAGCTTTCTTT
d_gene: TRBD1
abundance: .
v_gene: TRBV6-1
j_gene: TRBJ1-1

CDR3aa: CATSSTGDPYNEQFF
CDR3nt: TGTGCCACCAGCAGCACAGGGGACCCCTACAATGAGCAGTTCTTC
d_gene: TRBD1
abundance: .
v_gene: TRBV15
j_gene: TRBJ2-1

CDR3aa: CASSLELQGYEQYF
CDR3nt: TGCGCCAGCAGCTTGGAGCTGCAGGGCTACGAGCAGTACTTC
d_gene: .
abundance: .
v_gene: TRBV5-1
j_gene: TRBJ2-7

CDR3aa: CAYRWQAQETQYF
CDR3nt: TGTGCCTACCGATGGCAGGCCCAAGAGACCCAGTACTTC
d_gene: .
abundance: .
v_gene: TRBV30
j_gene: TRBJ2-5

CDR3aa: CASSGGLASEQYF
CDR3nt: TGTGCCAGCAGCGGGGGACTAGCATCCGAGCAGTACTTC
d_gene: TRBD2
abundance: .
v_gene: TRBV11-2
j_gene: TRBJ2-7

CDR3aa: CASSRVVGALSGNTIYF
CDR3nt: TGTGCCAGCAGCCGTGTTGTAGGGGCCCTCTCTGGAAACACCATATATTTT
d_gene: .
abundance: .
v_gene: TRBV5-6
j_gene: TRBJ1-3

CDR3aa: CASSFRGFNTEAFF
CDR3nt: TGTGCCAGCAGCTTCAGAGGCTTTAACACTGAAGCTTTCTTT
d_gene: .
abundance: .
v_gene: TRBV13
j_gene: TRBJ1-1

CDR3aa: CASSLRTGATGELFF
CDR3nt: TGTGCCAGCAGCCTCCGGACAGGGGCCACCGGGGAGCTGTTTTTT
d_gene: TRBD1
abundance: .
v_gene: TRBV13
j_gene: TRBJ2-2

CDR3aa: CASTISPATYEQYF
CDR3nt: TGTGCCAGCACTATTTCACCCGCCACCTACGAGCAGTACTTC
d_gene: .
abundance: .
v_gene: TRBV2
j_gene: TRBJ2-7

CDR3aa: CASSSSGGKGDTEAFF
CDR3nt: TGTGCCAGCAGTTCCTCAGGGGGCAAAGGGGACACTGAAGCTTTCTTT
d_gene: TRBD1
abundance: .
v_gene: TRBV6-6
j_gene: TRBJ1-1

CDR3aa: CASSPGLNYEQYF
CDR3nt: TGTGCCAGTAGTCCCGGACTTAACTACGAGCAGTACTTC
d_gene: .
abundance: few
v_gene: TRBV19
j_gene: TRBJ2-7

CDR3aa: CASSEAGLNQPQHF
CDR3nt: TGTGCCAGCAGTGAAGCGGGGCTAAATCAGCCCCAGCATTTT
d_gene: .
abundance: few
v_gene: TRBV6-1
j_gene: TRBJ1-5

CDR3aa: CATSRALAGANEQFF
CDR3nt: TGTGCCACCAGCAGGGCCCTAGCGGGGGCCAATGAGCAGTTCTTC
d_gene: TRBD2
abundance: .
v_gene: TRBV15
j_gene: TRBJ2-1

CDR3aa: CASSLPGRYNEQFF
CDR3nt: TGTGCCAGCAGCTTACCGGGAAGATACAATGAGCAGTTCTTC
d_gene: .
abundance: .
v_gene: TRBV11-2
j_gene: TRBJ2-1

CDR3aa: CASSIIRGSRGTGELFF
CDR3nt: TGTGCCAGTAGTATAATTCGAGGGTCCAGGGGAACCGGGGAGCTGTTTTTT
d_gene: .
abundance: .
v_gene: TRBV19
j_gene: TRBJ2-2

CDR3aa: CASSELATGELFF
CDR3nt: TGTGCCAGCAGTGAACTAGCGACCGGGGAGCTGTTTTTT
d_gene: .
abundance: few
v_gene: TRBV25-1
j_gene: TRBJ2-2

CDR3aa: CASSMRSDSGYEQYF
CDR3nt: TGTGCCAGTAGTATGAGGTCGGATAGCGGGTACGAGCAGTACTTC
d_gene: TRBD2
abundance: .
v_gene: TRBV19
j_gene: TRBJ2-7

CDR3aa: CASSEYAGGGDTQYF
CDR3nt: TGCGCCAGCAGCGAGTACGCGGGAGGTGGAGATACGCAGTATTTT
d_gene: TRBD2
abundance: .
v_gene: TRBV5-1
j_gene: TRBJ2-3

CDR3aa: CASSFIGTTYNEQFF
CDR3nt: TGTGCCAGCAGCTTTATCGGGACTACTTACAATGAGCAGTTCTTC
d_gene: TRBD2
abundance: .
v_gene: TRBV7-2
j_gene: TRBJ2-1

CDR3aa: CAISRGLNQPQHF
CDR3nt: TGTGCCATCAGTAGGGGGCTCAATCAGCCCCAGCATTTT
d_gene: TRBD1
abundance: .
v_gene: TRBV10-3
j_gene: TRBJ1-5

CDR3aa: CASSRTGGSYEQYF
CDR3nt: TGTGCCAGTAGTCGGACAGGGGGTTCCTACGAGCAGTACTTC
d_gene: TRBD1
abundance: .
v_gene: TRBV19
j_gene: TRBJ2-7

CDR3aa: CASSPVIQETQYF
CDR3nt: TGTGCCAGCAGTCCAGTTATCCAAGAGACCCAGTACTTC
d_gene: .
abundance: .
v_gene: TRBV6-5
j_gene: TRBJ2-5

CDR3aa: CASSSTPLQNNEQFF
CDR3nt: TGTGCCAGCAGTTCCACCCCCTTGCAGAACAATGAGCAGTTCTTC
d_gene: .
abundance: .
v_gene: TRBV7-2
j_gene: TRBJ2-1

CDR3aa: CASSEYPSEAFF
CDR3nt: TGTGCCAGCAGTGAATATCCTAGTGAAGCTTTCTTT
d_gene: .
abundance: .
v_gene: TRBV25-1
j_gene: TRBJ1-1

CDR3aa: CASNPDRGVQPQHF
CDR3nt: TGTGCCAGCAACCCCGACAGGGGGGTTCAGCCCCAGCATTTT
d_gene: TRBD1
abundance: .
v_gene: TRBV6-6
j_gene: TRBJ1-5

CDR3aa: CAIRGSGSPDEQFF
CDR3nt: TGTGCCATCAGAGGTAGCGGGAGCCCCGATGAGCAGTTCTTC
d_gene: TRBD2
abundance: .
v_gene: TRBV10-3
j_gene: TRBJ2-1

CDR3aa: CASSVALAGKNTGELFF
CDR3nt: TGTGCCAGCAGTGTGGCTCTAGCGGGAAAGAACACCGGGGAGCTGTTTTTT
d_gene: TRBD2
abundance: .
v_gene: TRBV25-1
j_gene: TRBJ2-2

CDR3aa: CASSWPSHANFDEQFF
CDR3nt: TGTGCCAGCAGTTGGCCTAGTCACGCCAACTTCGATGAGCAGTTCTTC
d_gene: .
abundance: few
v_gene: TRBV28
j_gene: TRBJ2-1

CDR3aa: CASSRDRVSYEQYF
CDR3nt: TGTGCCAGCAGCCGGGACAGGGTCTCCTACGAGCAGTACTTC
d_gene: TRBD1
abundance: once
v_gene: TRBV27
j_gene: TRBJ2-7

CDR3aa: CASSSSTGGADTQYF
CDR3nt: TGCGCCAGCAGCTCGTCCACAGGGGGCGCAGATACGCAGTATTTT
d_gene: TRBD1
abundance: .
v_gene: TRBV5-1
j_gene: TRBJ2-3

CDR3aa: CASSLEGGSYEQYF
CDR3nt: TGTGCCAGCAGCTTAGAAGGGGGCTCCTACGAGCAGTACTTC
d_gene: .
abundance: .
v_gene: TRBV11-3
j_gene: TRBJ2-7

CDR3aa: CASSESGSYEQYF
CDR3nt: TGCGCCAGCAGTGAGAGCGGCTCCTACGAGCAGTACTTC
d_gene: .
abundance: few
v_gene: TRBV10-1
j_gene: TRBJ2-7

CDR3aa: CASSTGTSGRGSYNEQFF
CDR3nt: TGTGCCAGCAGCACTGGGACTAGCGGGAGGGGCTCCTACAATGAGCAGTTCTTC
d_gene: TRBD2
abundance: .
v_gene: TRBV11-2
j_gene: TRBJ2-1

CDR3aa: CASSLGSGNSIYGYTF
CDR3nt: TGTGCCAGCAGCTTAGGTTCAGGGAACTCCATCTATGGCTACACCTTC
d_gene: .
abundance: .
v_gene: TRBV7-9
j_gene: TRBJ1-2